These T cell receptor beta chains were read from a single sample in a study of T cells in Graves' hyperthyroidism and ophthalmopathy. MiXCR, run by TCRdb on the multiplex PCR reads, gives a single entry per CDR3 protein. The sample has about half a million distinct CDR3 sequences; less than 20% are singletons. The sequenced sample consisted of blood. The receptors stem from a man aged 40-50 years with Graves' ophthalmopathy. The CDR3 runs from the conserved cysteine through the conserved F or W. Each record gives: clone size, D gene, J gene, V gene, CDR3 DNA, CDR3 protein. The D gene is left open where the match is weak. Size is stated for part of the rows, as once, few or many counts, or as a class when the clone is expanded.

many | - | TRBJ2-1 | TRBV28 | TGTGCCAGCAGTGAGGGGGGGCCTACCTACAATGAGCAGTTCTTC | CASSEGGPTYNEQFF
few | TRBD1 | TRBJ2-2 | TRBV5-4 | TGTGCCAGCAGCCGGACCGGGACAGCGGAGAACACCGGGGAGCTGTTTTTT | CASSRTGTAENTGELFF
few | - | TRBJ1-2 | TRBV7-3 | TGTGCCAGCAGCGACATAGAGGGGTATGGCTACACCTTC | CASSDIEGYGYTF
many | - | TRBJ1-1 | TRBV11-2 | TGTGCCAGCACCTTCCCGCGGGGCACTGAAGCTTTCTTT | CASTFPRGTEAFF
- | - | TRBJ1-1 | TRBV6-1 | TGTGCCAGCAGTGAAAGTGAACAGAGGAACACTGAAGCTTTCTTT | CASSESEQRNTEAFF
- | TRBD2 | TRBJ2-1 | TRBV12-3/TRBV12-4 | TGTGCCAGCAGTGACTCGGCTAGCGGGAATTCCTACAATGAGCAGTTCTTC | CASSDSASGNSYNEQFF
once | TRBD2 | TRBJ2-3 | TRBV7-9 | TGTGCCAGCAGCCTGACTAGCGGGGGGGGGGATACGCAGTATTTT | CASSLTSGGGDTQYF
many | TRBD1 | TRBJ1-1 | TRBV20-1 | TGCAGTGCCGGGGGACAGGGGAACACTGAAGCTTTCTTT | CSAGGQGNTEAFF
- | TRBD1 | TRBJ1-5 | TRBV5-6 | TGTGCCAGCAGCCATGGACAGGGATATAGCAATCAGCCCCAGCATTTT | CASSHGQGYSNQPQHF
many | - | TRBJ1-4 | TRBV28 | TGTGCCAGCGGAACAGCAGCAACTAATGAAAAACTGTTTTTT | CASGTAATNEKLFF
few | TRBD1 | TRBJ2-7 | TRBV6-1 | TGTGCCAGCCGATCCCACAGGGGTACTAAGTCCTACGAGCAGTACTTC | CASRSHRGTKSYEQYF
- | - | TRBJ2-5 | TRBV5-1 | TGCGCCAGCAGCTTGGGCCAGGGGTCATGGTACTTC | CASSLGQGSWYF
- | TRBD1 | TRBJ1-2 | TRBV5-1 | TGCGCCAGCAGGGAGGACTGGAAGGGGGCATTTAGTGGCTACACCTTC | CASREDWKGAFSGYTF
few | - | TRBJ1-2 | TRBV10-3 | TGTGCCATCAGTGGAGGGTTAGGAATCTATGGCTACACCTTC | CAISGGLGIYGYTF
many | - | TRBJ2-3 | TRBV30 | TGTGCCTGGAGTGCGATGGGTAGGGGGGCGGATACGCAGTATTTT | CAWSAMGRGADTQYF
few | TRBD1 | TRBJ2-2 | TRBV12-3/TRBV12-4 | TGTGCCAGCAGTTTGGGGACAGGGAGCACCGGGGAGCTGTTTTTT | CASSLGTGSTGELFF
many | - | TRBJ2-7 | TRBV7-2 | TGTGCCAGCAGCTTAGATGATGCCTACGAGCAGTACTTC | CASSLDDAYEQYF
- | - | TRBJ2-5 | TRBV19 | TGTGCCAGTAGTATCGGGGGGCAGGGGGCCGAGACCCAGTACTTC | CASSIGGQGAETQYF
- | TRBD1 | TRBJ2-3 | TRBV4-3 | TGCGCCAGCAGCCCCAGACAGGGTAATATTGATACGCAGTATTTT | CASSPRQGNIDTQYF
many | - | TRBJ1-1 | TRBV3-1 | TGTGCCAGCAGCCGTTCAGGGATGTCTGGTAGAGAAGCTTTCTTT | CASSRSGMSGREAFF
few | TRBD1 | TRBJ1-2 | TRBV5-1 | TGCGCCAGCAGCTTGGCCTCGAGACAGGGTGAGGGCTACACCTTC | CASSLASRQGEGYTF
few | - | TRBJ2-6 | TRBV6-1 | TGTGCCAGCAGACAGATCTCTGGGGCCAACGTCCTGACTTTC | CASRQISGANVLTF
- | TRBD1 | TRBJ1-5 | TRBV28 | TGTGCCAGCAGTTTGGCCAGGGGGGACTCGCCCCAGCATTTT | CASSLARGDSPQHF
- | - | TRBJ1-6 | TRBV10-3 | TGTGCCATCAGTGTGAGAGATTCACCCCTCCACTTT | CAISVRDSPLHF
few | - | TRBJ2-1 | TRBV2 | TGTGCCAGCAGTCCCCAGGGAGTCCCCTACAATGAGCAGTTCTTC | CASSPQGVPYNEQFF
many | - | TRBJ1-5 | TRBV12-3/TRBV12-4 | TGTGCCAGCAAAACTGATAATCAGCCCCAGCATTTT | CASKTDNQPQHF
- | - | TRBJ2-7 | TRBV5-1 | TGCGCCAGCAGCCTTCCCACAGAGGCTGGCGAGCAGTACTTC | CASSLPTEAGEQYF
- | - | TRBJ1-1 | TRBV5-4 | TGTGCCAGCAGGAGCTCTACACGGGAGGGGACTGAAGCTTTCTTT | CASRSSTREGTEAFF
once | TRBD1 | TRBJ2-7 | TRBV18 | TGTGCCAGCTCAGCGACAGGGATAGCCGAGCAGTACTTC | CASSATGIAEQYF
few | TRBD2 | TRBJ2-1 | TRBV6-2/TRBV6-3 | TGTGCCAGCAGTTGGTCCCCTTTAGCGGGAGGGGACTACAATGAGCAGTTCTTC | CASSWSPLAGGDYNEQFF
many | TRBD1 | TRBJ2-7 | TRBV12-3/TRBV12-4 | TGTGCCAGCAGTTTAATAGGGGGCAACGAGCAGTACTTC | CASSLIGGNEQYF
- | - | TRBJ2-7 | TRBV7-3 | TGTGCCAGCAGCTTAAGTGGAAGGGTTTCCGACGAGCAGTACTTC | CASSLSGRVSDEQYF
few | TRBD2 | TRBJ2-5 | TRBV10-1 | TGCGCCAGCAGTGATGCCCGAGGCGGGGGAATCCAAGAGACCCAGTACTTC | CASSDARGGGIQETQYF
- | TRBD1 | TRBJ2-7 | TRBV20-1 | TGCAGTGCTTCTCCCCCGACCTTTTCAAGTGGCAGGGGGCTTGAGGGCGAGCAGTACTTC | CSASPPTFSSGRGLEGEQYF
- | - | TRBJ2-7 | TRBV30 | TGTGCCTGGAGTTCCCCCGCTCAACATATAACCTCCTACGAGCAGTACTTC | CAWSSPAQHITSYEQYF
- | - | TRBJ2-1 | TRBV20-1 | TGCAGTGCTAGATCCAGGAGAAGCTCCTACAATGAGCAGTTCTTC | CSARSRRSSYNEQFF
- | - | TRBJ1-6 | TRBV29-1 | TGCAGCGTTGAAAAGGTGGGGTTGTCACCCCTCCACTTT | CSVEKVGLSPLHF
- | - | TRBJ2-7 | TRBV6-5 | TGTGCCAGCAGTTACGCTGGGTGGCAGTACTTC | CASSYAGWQYF
- | - | TRBJ2-7 | TRBV2 | TGTGCCAGCAGTGAAGCGCAGGAGACCTACGAGCAGTACTTC | CASSEAQETYEQYF
many | TRBD2 | TRBJ2-5 | TRBV11-2 | TGTGCCAGCAGCTTAGCTAGCGGGAGTAGAGAGACCCAGTACTTC | CASSLASGSRETQYF
few | TRBD1 | TRBJ2-2 | TRBV6-2/TRBV6-3 | TGTGCCAGCGCAGGGGGCATACGGACCGGGGAGCTGTTTTTT | CASAGGIRTGELFF
few | - | TRBJ2-1 | TRBV14 | TGTGCCAGCAGCCATCTAGGGGGTGAGCAGTTCTTC | CASSHLGGEQFF
many | - | TRBJ2-7 | TRBV11-3 | TGTGCCAGCAGCTTAGATTGGGGGAACGAGCAGTACTTC | CASSLDWGNEQYF
- | - | TRBJ2-2 | TRBV20-1 | TGCAGTGCTAGAGATCCAGGGAACACCGGGGAGCTGTTTTTT | CSARDPGNTGELFF
few | - | TRBJ2-4 | TRBV20-1 | TGCAGTGTACTGGCGTATGGGTCCAAAAACATTCAGTACTTC | CSVLAYGSKNIQYF
many | - | TRBJ2-5 | TRBV7-6 | TGTGCCAGCAGCTCCGGGGGGCCTGAGACCCAGTACTTC | CASSSGGPETQYF
few | - | TRBJ2-7 | TRBV20-1 | TGCAGTGCCCAACGCGGGTTTCAGAACGAGCAGTACTTC | CSAQRGFQNEQYF
few | - | TRBJ1-5 | TRBV6-1 | TGTGCCAGCAGCCAGGGGTGGCGCAATCAGCCCCAGCATTTT | CASSQGWRNQPQHF
- | TRBD2 | TRBJ2-5 | TRBV13 | TGTGCCAGCAGCTCGGGACTAGCGGGAGTGAGCGAGACCCAGTACTTC | CASSSGLAGVSETQYF
- | - | TRBJ2-6 | TRBV7-9 | TGTGCCAGCAGCTTTATACGGATCTCTGGGGCCAACGTCCTGACTTTC | CASSFIRISGANVLTF
- | - | TRBJ2-6 | TRBV12-3/TRBV12-4 | TGTGCCAGCAGTTTGGGCCTTACCCCTGGGGCCAACGTCCTGACTTTC | CASSLGLTPGANVLTF
- | - | TRBJ2-3 | TRBV6-1 | TGTGCCAGCAGTCCGATGCTACTAGAAGATACGCAGTATTTT | CASSPMLLEDTQYF
many | - | TRBJ2-2 | TRBV12-3/TRBV12-4 | TGTGCCAGCAGTTTAGACCGCCCCGGGGAGCTGTTTTTT | CASSLDRPGELFF
few | TRBD2 | TRBJ2-4 | TRBV20-1 | TGCAGTGCTAGAGTACTGACTAGCGGGAGAGCGGCCAAAAACATTCAGTACTTC | CSARVLTSGRAAKNIQYF